Listed here are 19 T cell receptor beta chains from one sample, sequenced in a study of blood T cell repertoires in COVID-19. Assay: immunoSEQ multiplex PCR; the TCRdb copy retains only in-frame clones and omits some. The sample lists roughly 110,000 clones; about 87% were seen once. Specimen: peripheral blood. Source of these receptors: a man aged 45-60 years with active or convalescent COVID-19.

A few counts support this clone. The genes are TRBV29-1 and TRBJ1-5, with 7 bases that match TRBD1. V lost 6 bases to trimming and J lost 0 bases; unmatched junction nucleotides: 8. Per germline, CDR1 SQVTM and CDR2 ANQGSEA. The CDR3 is 15 amino acids. The CDR3 DNA reads TGCAGCGTGACAGACAGGGCCGATAGCAATCAGCCCCAGCATTTT. Encoded protein: CSVTDRADSNQPQHF.

V and J are TRBV19 and TRBJ2-7; TRBD2 matches 8 bases. Trimming cost V 6 bases and J 2 bases; bases outside gene matches: 9. Germline lookup yields CDR1 LNHDA and CDR2 SQIVND (reference sequence). CDR3 length: 15 amino acids. The CDR3 nucleotides are TGTGCCAGTAGGTCCGCCGGGGGGGGACCCTACGAGCAGTACTTC. This sequence encodes CASRSAGGGPYEQYF. Together with reference TRBV19 and TRBJ2-7, the CDR3 gives the full variable domain: DGGITQSPKYLFRKEGQNVTLSCEQNLNHDAMYWYRQDPGQGLRLIYYSQIVNDFQKGDIAEGYSVSREKKESFPLTVTSAQKNPTAFYLCASRSAGGGPYEQYFGPGTRLTVT.

The chain recombines TRBV7-2 with TRBJ2-3, with 11 bases that match TRBD2. This CDR3 has 17 residues. Germline lookup yields CDR1 SGHTA and CDR2 FQGNSA. The J segment lost 5 bases and the V segment lost 5 bases, leaving 12 bases of the junction unmatched. In DNA, the CDR3 is TGTGCCAGCAGCCCTCACTTTAGCGGGAGGGCCATAGATACGCAGTATTTT. Translated: CASSPHFSGRAIDTQYF.

In nucleotides, the CDR3 is TGTGCCAGCAGCGGGCGGACAGATCAAGAGACCCAGTACTTC. Protein: CASSGRTDQETQYF. The rearrangement uses TRBV5-6 and TRBJ2-5; a possible D gene is TRBD1 (6 bases). V shed 4 bases and J shed 2 bases, with 12 bases lying between them. Germline assignment: CDR1 SGHDT and CDR2 YYEEEE. The CDR3 contains 14 residues.

This clone turned up a few times. J is TRBJ1-2 and V is TRBV4-3; possibly TRBD1 for D (6 bases). CDR1 LGHNA and CDR2 YSLEER come from the germline V gene. The germline V and J ends were trimmed by 1 base and 8 bases, with 20 bases remaining between them. The CDR3 runs 16 residues. The CDR3 DNA reads TGCGCCAGCAGCCAAGCGGTCCCGGGGGGCGCGGAAGGCTACACCTTC. It translates to CASSQAVPGGAEGYTF.

This rearrangement joins TRBV7-2 to TRBJ2-7; weak D call: TRBD2 (5 bases). CDR1 and CDR2 from the germline V gene are SGHTA and FQGNSA. The CDR3 sequence is 14 residues long. The ends were cut back, 4 bases at V and 2 bases at J, with 12 bases in the middle. DNA for the CDR3: TGTGCCAGCAGCTACCGAGAGGGTCCCTACGAGCAGTACTTC. It yields the protein CASSYREGPYEQYF.

This sequence joins TRBV24-1 and TRBJ2-6, with unresolved D. Germline lookup yields CDR1 KGHDR and CDR2 SFDVKD. This CDR3 is built from 12 residues. Trimming took 9 bases from V and 3 from J, leaving 5 bases between them. The CDR3: CATASGANVLTF. The CDR3 DNA reads TGTGCCACCGCCAGTGGGGCCAACGTCCTGACTTTC.

The rearrangement uses TRBV30 and TRBJ1-4; 8 bases are a match to TRBD1. V shed 4 bases and J 7 bases; nucleotides not matched to a gene: 8. Germline V gives CDR1 GTSNPN, CDR2 SVGIG (reference sequence). The CDR3 extends over 14 amino acids. The chain's CDR3 is CAWMRDRGGEKLFF. The CDR3 DNA sequence: TGTGCCTGGATGCGTGACAGGGGAGGTGAAAAACTGTTTTTT.

The V gene is TRBV9, the J gene TRBJ2-2; TRBD1 aligns across 8 bases. The CDR3 contains 15 residues. In germline, CDR1 is SGDLS, CDR2 YYNGEE. V trimming: 4 bases; J trimming: 7 bases; junction bases outside the gene matches: 9. The CDR3 coding sequence is TGTGCCAGCAGCCCGACAGGGGAAGTTATCGGGGAGCTGTTTTTT. It is translated as CASSPTGEVIGELFF. The whole variable domain, filled in from reference TRBV9 and TRBJ2-2, reads DSGVTQTPKHLITATGQRVTLRCSPRSGDLSVYWYQQSLDQGLQFLIQYYNGEERAKGNILERFSAQQFPDLHSELNLSSLELGDSALYFCASSPTGEVIGELFFGEGSRLTVL.

A note on this clone: Relative to the germline gene, one junction end is altered; a read error may explain this. The chain uses TRBV6-1 and TRBJ2-7; 7 positions agree with TRBD1. CDR3 size: 14 residues. Germline CDR1 MNHNS, CDR2 SASEGT. As DNA, the CDR3 is TGTGCCAGCCGTGATAGGACAGGCTCGGGGGAGCAGTACTTC. It specifies CASRDRTGSGEQYF.

The chain combines TRBV30 with TRBJ2-1; TRBD2 matches 7 bases. Germline CDR1 and CDR2: GTSNPN and SVGIG (reference sequence). The CDR3 has 16 amino acids. J gave up 1 base and V 0 bases, and 6 bases lay outside the gene matches. The CDR3 region is CAWSVLGGGSYNEQFF. The CDR3 DNA sequence: TGTGCCTGGAGTGTGTTGGGGGGAGGGTCCTACAATGAGCAGTTCTTC.

The chain links TRBV29-1 to TRBJ2-7, with TRBD1 identical over 9 bases. CDR3 size: 12 residues. Germline lookup yields CDR1 SQVTM and CDR2 ANQGSEA. V lost 4 bases to trimming and J lost 4 bases; unmatched junction nucleotides: 2. CDR3 sequence reads: CSVGQGVYEQYF. The CDR3 DNA sequence: TGCAGCGTTGGACAGGGGGTATACGAGCAGTACTTC.

J is TRBJ2-4 and V is TRBV28, with 9 positions matching TRBD2. V lost 1 base to trimming and J lost 12 bases; unmatched junction nucleotides: 4. This CDR3 is built from 13 residues. Germline V gene data show CDR1 as MDHEN and CDR2 as SYDVKM. The CDR3 is CASSLSASGNQYF. The CDR3 region has the DNA TGTGCCAGCAGTTTATCTGCTAGCGGGAATCAGTACTTC.

The gene calls are TRBV7-9 and TRBJ1-5; the D gene is possibly TRBD1 (6 bases). From germline, CDR1 is SEHNR and CDR2 FQNEAQ (reference sequence). CDR3 length: 14 residues. The V gene lost 7 bases and the J gene lost 1 base, with 11 bases spanning the gap. CDR3 sequence: CASNRDGSNQPQHF. The CDR3 DNA sequence: TGTGCCAGCAACAGGGATGGGAGCAATCAGCCCCAGCATTTT.

This rearrangement joins TRBV6-2 or TRBV6-3 to TRBJ1-5; D gene unclear. Germline-derived CDR1 and CDR2 are MNHEY and SVGEGT. The CDR3 runs 20 residues. Deletions cut 2 bases from V and 3 bases from J, with 26 bases between. The CDR3 DNA sequence: TGTGCCAGCAGTTACCCGTTTCTGGATGGCGGGGTCTGGCCCAATCAGCCCCAGCATTTT. The encoded protein is CASSYPFLDGGVWPNQPQHF.

This clone came up a few times. V gene TRBV5-8 combines with J gene TRBJ1-2; no clear D. Germline V gene data show CDR1 as SGHTS and CDR2 as YDEGEE. The ends were cut back, 4 bases at V and 2 bases at J, with 12 bases in the middle. This CDR3 is built from 14 residues. The CDR3 DNA reads as TGTGCCAGCAGCCACCCTCCCGGGAACTATGGCTACACCTTC. Amino acid sequence: CASSHPPGNYGYTF.

The chain couples TRBV9 to TRBJ2-3; 14 bases line up with TRBD2. The germline V gene encodes CDR1 SGDLS and CDR2 YYNGEE. The V segment lost 4 bases and the J segment 8 bases; nucleotides outside the gene matches: 6. This CDR3 has 15 residues. CDR3 sequence (DNA): TGTGCCAGCAGCCCGGGACTAGCGGGAGCCGGTACGCAGTATTTT. This encodes CASSPGLAGAGTQYF.

CDR3 protein: CASRADWNTGELFF. Here the CDR3 DNA reads TGTGCCAGTAGAGCGGACTGGAACACCGGGGAGCTGTTTTTT. The V and J genes are TRBV19 and TRBJ2-2, with D possibly being TRBD2 (5 bases). Germline-derived CDR1 and CDR2 are LNHDA and SQIVND (reference sequence). The CDR3 is 14 residues long. V gave up 6 bases and J gave up 1 base, with 9 bases separating them.

Here the CDR3 reads CASSPGHGVGPQHF. CDR3 in DNA: TGTGCCAGCAGCCCGGGACACGGGGTCGGGCCCCAGCATTTT. The V and J genes are TRBV5-6 and TRBJ1-5, with D possibly TRBD1 on 6 matching bases. This CDR3 spans 14 amino acids. V lost 4 bases to trimming and J lost 9 bases, with 17 bases between them. Germline V lookup: CDR1 SGHDT, CDR2 YYEEEE.